This T cell receptor beta chain is from a study of OX40 agonist ivuxolimab in advanced cancers. Study as a whole: Two cutaneous melanoma patients and one hepatocellular carcinoma patient, three in all, had partial responses. Whole-study results and caveats: In general, CD8+ T cells held more expanded clones than CD4+ did, on average.

Here immunoSEQ multiplex PCR was the method, and the copy in TCRdb shows in-frame clones only, minus some. The table shows tens of thousands of clones, with about nine tenths occurring only once. Comments on this clone: Antigen specificity is unknown.

This sample comprised CD4+ or CD8+ T cells sorted from blood, obtained in a trial of the OX40 agonist ivuxolimab. The source of this sequence is an adult with an advanced solid tumor such as melanoma, head and neck, liver or kidney cancer.

CDR3 nucleotides: TGTGCCAGCAGCTTATTCGTCGGCACCGGGGAGCTGTTTTTT. Its protein product is CASSLFVGTGELFF. The V gene is TRBV7-7, the J gene TRBJ2-2; D unclear. The CDR3 runs 14 residues. The V gene lost 2 bases and the J gene lost 4 bases, with 8 bases spanning the gap. Germline V gene lookup returns CDR1 SSHAT and CDR2 FNYEAQ (reference sequence).